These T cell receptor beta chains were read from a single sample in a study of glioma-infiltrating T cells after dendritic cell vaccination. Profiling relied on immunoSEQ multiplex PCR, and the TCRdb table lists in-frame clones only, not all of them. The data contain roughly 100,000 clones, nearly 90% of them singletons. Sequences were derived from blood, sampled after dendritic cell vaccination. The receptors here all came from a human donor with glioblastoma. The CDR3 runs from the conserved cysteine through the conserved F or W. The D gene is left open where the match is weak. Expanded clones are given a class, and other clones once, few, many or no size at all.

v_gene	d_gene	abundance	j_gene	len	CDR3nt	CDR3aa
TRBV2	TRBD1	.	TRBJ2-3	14	TGTGCCAGCACACGGACAGGGATCACAGATACGCAGTATTTT	CASTRTGITDTQYF
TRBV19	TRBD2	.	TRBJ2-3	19	TGTGCCAGTAGTATAGATCGGGGCGGGGTAGCGGGGGCTGCAGATACGCAGTATTTT	CASSIDRGGVAGAADTQYF
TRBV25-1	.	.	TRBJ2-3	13	TGTGCCAGCAGTAGGCAGGGCACAGATACGCAGTATTTT	CASSRQGTDTQYF
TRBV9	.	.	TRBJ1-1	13	TGTGCCAGCAGCTTTGACATGGAGGGTGAAGCTTTCTTT	CASSFDMEGEAFF
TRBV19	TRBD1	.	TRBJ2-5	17	TGTGCCAGTAGTATGGGGTGGTCGGCAGGGGGAGTAAAGACCCAGTACTTC	CASSMGWSAGGVKTQYF
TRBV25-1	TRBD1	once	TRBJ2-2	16	TGTGCCAGCAGTGCCACGGGACAGGGGAACACCGGGGAGCTGTTTTTT	CASSATGQGNTGELFF
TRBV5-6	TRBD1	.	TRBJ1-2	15	TGTGCCAGCAGCAGACCGGACAGGGTTGGCTATGGCTACACCTTC	CASSRPDRVGYGYTF
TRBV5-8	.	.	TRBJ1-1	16	TGTGCCAGCAGCGCGGGACTGATGTTCACGAACACTGAAGCTTTCTTT	CASSAGLMFTNTEAFF
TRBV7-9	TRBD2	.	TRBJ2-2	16	TGTGCCAGCAGCTTAGCAGGACTAGCGAACACCGGGGAGCTGTTTTTT	CASSLAGLANTGELFF
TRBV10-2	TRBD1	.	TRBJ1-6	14	TGCGCCAGCAGTGAGCATACAGGGGATTCACCCCTCCACTTT	CASSEHTGDSPLHF
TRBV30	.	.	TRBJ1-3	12	TGTGCCTTTTCAGGCTCTGGAAACACCATATATTTT	CAFSGSGNTIYF
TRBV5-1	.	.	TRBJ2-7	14	TGCGCCAGCAGCTTAGGGGGGGCTTCGGGCGAGCAGTACTTC	CASSLGGASGEQYF
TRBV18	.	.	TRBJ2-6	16	TGTGCCAGCTCACCCTTGTTGAGCTCTGGGGCCAACGTCCTGACTTTC	CASSPLLSSGANVLTF
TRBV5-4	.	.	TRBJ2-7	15	TGTGCCAGCAGCTTGCCGGGAGCCCTCCTAAGGGAGCAGTACTTC	CASSLPGALLREQYF
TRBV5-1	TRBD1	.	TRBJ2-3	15	TGCGCCAGCAGCTTCTTAGGGGGCAACACAGATACGCAGTATTTT	CASSFLGGNTDTQYF
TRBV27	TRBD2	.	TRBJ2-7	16	TGTGCCAGCAGTTTTGTGGGACTAGCGACCAACTACGAGCAGTACTTC	CASSFVGLATNYEQYF
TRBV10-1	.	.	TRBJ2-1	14	TGCGCCAGCAGTGAGAAATCGGGGAAGGATGAGCAGTTCTTC	CASSEKSGKDEQFF
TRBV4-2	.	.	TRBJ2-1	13	TGTGCCAGCAGCCCGTTTTCCTACAATGAGCAGTTCTTC	CASSPFSYNEQFF
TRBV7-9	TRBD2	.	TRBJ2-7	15	TGTGCCAGCAGCCTCCGGGGGGGAATACGCTACGAGCAGTACTTC	CASSLRGGIRYEQYF
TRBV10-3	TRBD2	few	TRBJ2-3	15	TGTGCCATCAGTGAGTCCGGACTAGGAGCAGATACGCAGTATTTT	CAISESGLGADTQYF
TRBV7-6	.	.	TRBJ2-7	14	TGTGCCAGCAGTCCCCCCGGGGGTAGCGCCGAGCAGTACTTC	CASSPPGGSAEQYF
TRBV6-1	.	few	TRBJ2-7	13	TGTGCCAGCCAATTAACGTGGGCTTACGAGCAGTACTTC	CASQLTWAYEQYF
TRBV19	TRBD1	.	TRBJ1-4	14	TGTGCCAGTAGTTCGGGACAGGGCGTTGAAAAACTGTTTTTT	CASSSGQGVEKLFF
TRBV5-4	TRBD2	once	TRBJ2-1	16	TGTGCCAGCAGCTTGACACTAGCGGGAGTAATTGATGAGCAGTTCTTC	CASSLTLAGVIDEQFF
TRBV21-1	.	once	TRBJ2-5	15	TGTGCCAGCAGCAAGGGGACTAGCGAACAAGAGACCCAGTACTTC	CASSKGTSEQETQYF
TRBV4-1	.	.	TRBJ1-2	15	TGCGCCAGCAGCCAAGGGCCTCGGGGGAACTATGGCTACACCTTC	CASSQGPRGNYGYTF